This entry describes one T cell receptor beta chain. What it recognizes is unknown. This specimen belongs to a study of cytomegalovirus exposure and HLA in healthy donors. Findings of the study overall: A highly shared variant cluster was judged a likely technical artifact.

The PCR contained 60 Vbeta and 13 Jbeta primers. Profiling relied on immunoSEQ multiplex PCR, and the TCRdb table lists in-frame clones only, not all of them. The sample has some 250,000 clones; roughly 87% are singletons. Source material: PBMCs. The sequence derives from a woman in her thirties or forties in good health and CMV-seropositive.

CDR3 sequence reads: CAWGTGGNEQFF. The CDR3 DNA sequence: TGTGCCTGGGGGACCGGGGGAAATGAGCAGTTCTTC. The chain employs TRBV30 and TRBJ2-1; D may be TRBD2 (6 bases). Germline V lookup: CDR1 GTSNPN, CDR2 SVGIG (reference sequence). The CDR3 covers 12 residues. V lost 5 bases to trimming and J lost 7 bases, with 12 bases between them.